The 25 T cell receptor beta chains below all came from one sample that was sequenced in a study of shared clonotypes between healthy human individuals. Clones were read by immunoSEQ multiplex PCR, and TCRdb kept only the in-frame ones, dropping some. The sample carries some 2.1 million clones, around 95% recorded once. Material for sequencing was naive CD4+ T cells sorted from blood. Subset indicated: CD45RA+ positively selected. Receptors originate from a man between 18 and 35 years old in good health.

V is TRBV2 and J is TRBJ2-3, with TRBD1 identical over 10 bases. The ends lost 8 bases at V and 10 bases at J; junction bases unmatched: 9. There are 13 residues in the CDR3. Germline V gene data show CDR1 as SNHLY and CDR2 as FYNNEI. CDR3 sequence: CASWTGGTLAQYF. The CDR3 DNA follows: TGTGCCAGCTGGACAGGGGGAACCCTTGCGCAGTATTTT.

The genes are TRBV15 and TRBJ2-5, with D hard to call. From germline, CDR1 is LNHNV and CDR2 YYDKDF (reference sequence). V gave up 0 bases and J gave up 1 base, with 18 bases separating them. CDR3 size: 18 residues. In DNA form, the CDR3 reads TGTGCCACCAGCAGAGATCTCGCGGCAGGAGCGTTCCAAGAGACCCAGTACTTC. It translates to CATSRDLAAGAFQETQYF. Full variable domain (outside the CDR3, taken from reference TRBV15 and TRBJ2-5): DAMVIQNPRYQVTQFGKPVTLSCSQTLNHNVMYWYQQKSSQAPKLLFHYYDKDFNNEADTPDNFQSRRPNTSFCFLDIRSPGLGDTAMYLCATSRDLAAGAFQETQYFGPGTRLLVL.

The chain combines TRBV18 with TRBJ2-1, with TRBD1 matching 9 bases. Germline V lookup: CDR1 KGHSH, CDR2 LQKENI. Unmatched junction bases numbered 4, after V lost 4 bases and J lost 6 bases. This CDR3 is built from 14 residues. This CDR3 reads CASSRPGQGNEQFF. Written as DNA, the CDR3 is TGTGCCAGCTCACGACCGGGACAGGGCAATGAGCAGTTCTTC. Together with reference TRBV18 and TRBJ2-1, the CDR3 gives the full variable domain: NAGVMQNPRHLVRRRGQEARLRCSPMKGHSHVYWYRQLPEEGLKFMVYLQKENIIDESGMPKERFSAEFPKEGPSILRIQQVVRGDSAAYFCASSRPGQGNEQFFGPGTRLTVL.

The rearrangement joins TRBV18 to TRBJ2-3; D is perhaps TRBD1 (5 bases). Trimming left V 4 bases short and J 4 bases short, with 15 bases between. Looked up from germline, CDR1 is KGHSH and CDR2 is LQKENI. There are 15 residues in the CDR3. CDR3 protein: CASSRDARGPDTQYF. The DNA of the CDR3 is TGTGCCAGCTCACGGGATGCAAGGGGCCCAGATACGCAGTATTTT.

V and J are TRBV2 and TRBJ2-2; D remains unclear. The CDR3 has 14 amino acids. Trimming removed 1 base from V and 5 bases from J, with 8 bases in between. Per the germline V gene, CDR1 is SNHLY and CDR2 is FYNNEI. CDR3 in amino acids: CASSEGRNTGELFF. As DNA, the CDR3 is TGTGCCAGCAGTGAAGGGCGTAATACCGGGGAGCTGTTTTTT.

Points on this clone: This clone may be a read error of a much larger clone one base away. V is TRBV5-1 and J is TRBJ2-3; TRBD1 aligns across 9 bases. V shed 6 bases and J 2 bases; nucleotides not matched to a gene: 4. Germline loops: CDR1 SGHRS, CDR2 YFSETQ. This CDR3 is built from 14 residues. The CDR3 DNA reads as TGCGCCAGCACTAGGACAGGGGACACAGATACGCAGTATTTT. This encodes CASTRTGDTDTQYF. Looking up the rest from reference TRBV5-1 and TRBJ2-3 gives the full variable domain: KAGVTQTPRYLIKTRGQQVTLSCSPISGHRSVSWYQQTPGQGLQFLFEYFSETQRNKGNFPGRFSGRQFSNSRSEMNVSTLELGDSALYLCASTRTGDTDTQYFGPGTRLTVL.

In DNA form, the CDR3 reads TGCGCCAGCTTCCAGGGGGGAACAGATACGCAGTATTTT. Amino acid sequence: CASFQGGTDTQYF. This rearrangement joins TRBV5-1 to TRBJ2-3; possibly TRBD1 for D (7 bases). This CDR3 is built from 13 residues. Per the germline V gene, CDR1 is SGHRS and CDR2 is YFSETQ. The ends were cut back, 7 bases at V and 3 bases at J, with 12 bases in the middle.

The rearrangement uses TRBV30 and TRBJ2-3; TRBD1 aligns across 7 bases. Trimming took 5 bases from V and 6 from J; bases not matched to a gene: 8. CDR1 and CDR2 from the germline V gene are GTSNPN and SVGIG (reference sequence). The CDR3 is 13 residues long. CDR3 protein: CAWSTGKSDTQYF. CDR3 DNA sequence: TGTGCCTGGTCGACAGGGAAGTCGGATACGCAGTATTTT.

CDR3 nucleotides: TGCGCCAGCAGCCAAGAAGGCATGGCGGACGCGTACAATGAGCAGTTCTTC. Amino acid sequence: CASSQEGMADAYNEQFF. J is TRBJ2-1 and V is TRBV4-1; D uncertain. Germline assignment: CDR1 MGHRA and CDR2 YSYEKL. The V end was cut by 0 bases, the J end by 4 bases, with 16 bases between. The CDR3 has 17 amino acids.

This clone has only one observation. The V call is TRBV4-1, the J call TRBJ2-1; D ambiguous. CDR3 length: 14 residues. The V end lost 0 bases, the J end lost 5 bases, and 8 bases lay between the germline ends. CDR1 MGHRA and CDR2 YSYEKL come from the germline V gene. The CDR3 bases are TGCGCCAGCAGCCAAGACTTCCCCCACAATGAGCAGTTCTTC. As protein: CASSQDFPHNEQFF.

This clone appeared a single time. In the same sample, other DNA sequences code for this CDR3. V gene TRBV7-2 combines with J gene TRBJ2-5, with D unresolved. V was pared by 4 bases and J by 5 bases, with 5 bases between. Germline V gene data show CDR1 as SGHTA and CDR2 as FQGNSA. This CDR3 has 11 residues. The CDR3: CASSWAETQYF. In DNA form, the CDR3 reads TGTGCCAGCAGCTGGGCGGAGACCCAGTACTTC.

The V call is TRBV7-9, the J call TRBJ2-1, with D tentatively TRBD2 (7 bases). The CDR3 has 14 amino acids. Germline V gives CDR1 SEHNR, CDR2 FQNEAQ (reference sequence). V was shortened by 5 bases and J by 9 bases, with 17 bases between the two germline ends. DNA for the CDR3: TGTGCCAGCAGCCCCTCCGGCGGGGGCGTTGAGCAGTTCTTC. Translation gives CASSPSGGGVEQFF.

The V and J genes are TRBV5-6 and TRBJ2-5; no definite D call. This CDR3 is 13 amino acids long. CDR1 SGHDT and CDR2 YYEEEE come from the germline V gene. With 2 bases removed from V and 1 base from J, the gap between germline ends came to 6 bases. The CDR3 DNA reads as TGTGCCAGCAGCTTTCCGAGCCAAGAGACCCAGTACTTC. Translation: CASSFPSQETQYF.

The rearrangement uses TRBV19 and TRBJ2-5; 11 positions agree with TRBD2. This CDR3 contains 16 residues. V shed 5 bases and J 3 bases; nucleotides not matched to a gene: 8. The V gene's germline CDR1 is LNHDA and CDR2 SQIVND (reference sequence). CDR3 region: CASSRVAGGREETQYF. CDR3 DNA: TGTGCCAGTAGTCGGGTAGCGGGAGGGCGGGAAGAGACCCAGTACTTC.

This clone was found once. The chain couples TRBV4-1 to TRBJ2-2; 10 nucleotides match TRBD1. Trimming cost V 3 bases and J 7 bases; bases outside gene matches: 5. The CDR3 length is 15 residues. The germline gives CDR1 MGHRA, CDR2 YSYEKL. Here the CDR3 DNA reads TGCGCCAGCAGCCAGGGACAGGGGAACCGCGGGGAGCTGTTTTTT. Translating it yields CASSQGQGNRGELFF.

This clone is a singleton in its sample. The identical CDR3 is also encoded by other nucleotide sequences in the sample. The V call is TRBV5-1, the J call TRBJ2-7; D is undetermined. Germline V gives CDR1 SGHRS, CDR2 YFSETQ. The CDR3 runs 14 residues. V was trimmed by 0 bases and J by 2 bases, leaving 9 bases between them. The CDR3 nucleotides read TGCGCCAGCAGCTTGGCGGGCGGCCCCTACGAGCAGTACTTC. Amino acids: CASSLAGGPYEQYF.

J is TRBJ2-2 and V is TRBV12-5, with D possibly matching TRBD1 (5 bases). Between the trimmed V and J ends, which lost 1 base and 7 bases, there was a span of 13 bases. Germline V gene lookup returns CDR1 LGHNT and CDR2 FRNRAP. The CDR3 is 15 residues long. This chain's CDR3 is CASGLGPQGGGELFF. CDR3 bases: TGTGCTAGTGGTTTGGGCCCCCAGGGCGGCGGGGAGCTGTTTTTT.

This chain connects TRBV4-1 to TRBJ2-2, with a weak D call TRBD1 (5 bases). The V and J ends lost 4 bases and 2 bases respectively, with 14 bases between them. This CDR3 comprises 16 residues. Germline V gives CDR1 MGHRA, CDR2 YSYEKL. The CDR3: CASSPRQPLNTGELFF. The DNA of the CDR3 is TGCGCCAGCAGCCCCCGACAGCCCCTCAACACCGGGGAGCTGTTTTTT.

A single count supports this clone. The chain employs TRBV5-4 and TRBJ2-1; a possible D gene is TRBD2 (5 bases). The ends were cut back, 6 bases at V and 4 bases at J, with 23 bases in the middle. The CDR3 has 17 residues. Germline CDR1 is SGHNT and CDR2 is YYREEE (reference sequence). The CDR3 here is CASTSVGLAGLYNEQFF. CDR3 in DNA: TGTGCCAGCACCTCGGTGGGTCTAGCTGGTCTATACAATGAGCAGTTCTTC.

This clone was recorded at least ten times. The chain employs TRBV6-1 and TRBJ1-2; D not resolved. The CDR3 contains 13 residues. Germline V CDR1 and CDR2: MNHNS, SASEGT. V lost 4 bases, J lost 2 bases, and 8 bases lay in between. The CDR3 protein is CASSVAPNYGYTF. The DNA of the CDR3 is TGTGCCAGCAGTGTGGCACCGAACTATGGCTACACCTTC.

This clone was seen more than once but under ten times. Different DNA sequences within this sample yield the same CDR3. This rearrangement joins TRBV5-4 to TRBJ2-5; D uncertain. CDR1 and CDR2 (germline): SGHNT, YYREEE (reference sequence). V lost 4 bases and J 1 base, leaving 2 bases between the germline ends. The CDR3 spans 11 residues. CDR3 in amino acids: CASSTQETQYF. The CDR3 DNA sequence: TGTGCCAGCAGCACCCAAGAGACCCAGTACTTC. Supplemented by reference TRBV5-4 and TRBJ2-5, the full variable domain reads ETGVTQSPTHLIKTRGQQVTLRCSSQSGHNTVSWYQQALGQGPQFIFQYYREEENGRGNFPPRFSGLQFPNYSSELNVNALELDDSALYLCASSTQETQYFGPGTRLLVL.

The chain is built from TRBV28 and TRBJ2-7; 9 bases map to TRBD1. This CDR3 has 15 amino acids. V shed 3 bases, J shed 6 bases, and the junction held 9 bases outside the gene matches. Germline V lookup: CDR1 MDHEN, CDR2 SYDVKM. The DNA of the CDR3 is TGTGCCAGCAGTTTGGGGGGGACAGGGCTGGTCGAGCAGTACTTC. It translates to CASSLGGTGLVEQYF.

The rearrangement links TRBV7-2 to TRBJ2-1, with a tentative D call TRBD1 (6 bases). CDR1 SGHTA and CDR2 FQGNSA come from the germline V gene. The CDR3 loop spans 14 amino acids. Trimming removed 3 bases from V and 4 bases from J, with 10 bases in between. CDR3 sequence (DNA): TGTGCCAGCAGCTTTTTGGACAGTTACAATGAGCAGTTCTTC. It is translated as CASSFLDSYNEQFF. The full variable domain, its missing parts supplied by reference TRBV7-2 and TRBJ2-1, is GAGVSQSPSNKVTEKGKDVELRCDPISGHTALYWYRQSLGQGLEFLIYFQGNSAPDKSGLPSDRFSAERTGGSVSTLTIQRTQQEDSAVYLCASSFLDSYNEQFFGPGTRLTVL.

The chain carries TRBV5-1 and TRBJ1-3; D is unresolved. CDR1 is SGHRS, CDR2 YFSETQ, per germline. V was clipped by 4 bases and J by 0 bases, with 8 bases between them. This CDR3 has 14 residues. CDR3 DNA: TGCGCCAGCAGCCAGGACGGCTCTGGAAACACCATATATTTT. This encodes CASSQDGSGNTIYF. The entire variable domain, with the rest obtained from reference TRBV5-1 and TRBJ1-3, is as follows: KAGVTQTPRYLIKTRGQQVTLSCSPISGHRSVSWYQQTPGQGLQFLFEYFSETQRNKGNFPGRFSGRQFSNSRSEMNVSTLELGDSALYLCASSQDGSGNTIYFGEGSWLTVV.

This CDR3 is CASRTQQVETQYF. The CDR3 DNA follows: TGTGCCAGCAGGACCCAGCAGGTCGAGACCCAGTACTTC. The rearrangement links TRBV2 to TRBJ2-5; D is ambiguous. Germline V lookup: CDR1 SNHLY, CDR2 FYNNEI. The CDR3 runs 13 residues. V gave up 6 bases and J gave up 5 bases, with 13 bases separating them. The whole variable domain, remainder taken from reference TRBV2 and TRBJ2-5, is EPEVTQTPSHQVTQMGQEVILRCVPISNHLYFYWYRQILGQKVEFLVSFYNNEISEKSEIFDDQFSVERPDGSNFTLKIRSTKLEDSAMYFCASRTQQVETQYFGPGTRLLVL.